Listed below are T cell receptor beta chains from one sample, sequenced in a study of technical replicates of blood from a few donors. Data came from immunoSEQ multiplex PCR; TCRdb stores just in-frame clones and leaves some out. The data hold about 60,000 clones, with around 86% observed a single time. Sequencing was carried out using PBMCs. These receptors came from a human donor in good health. Some clones in this sample may be carry-over from other donors' samples. Both conserved end residues are part of each CDR3. The D gene is left open where the match is weak. The listing skips clone size in some rows; elsewhere it reads once, few, many or a size class.

J gene | D gene | V gene | clone size | CDR3 protein | CDR3 DNA
TRBJ2-7 | TRBD1 | TRBV14 | NA | CASSQLLLRDRGREGGSYEQYF | TGTGCCAGCAGCCAACTACTCCTCCGGGACAGGGGCCGTGAAGGAGGGTCCTACGAGCAGTACTTC
TRBJ2-1 | NA | TRBV5-1 | NA | CASSLLNNEQFF | TGCGCCAGCAGCCTCTTAAACAATGAGCAGTTCTTC
TRBJ2-5 | TRBD1 | TRBV25-1 | NA | CASSELTGGYQETQYF | TGTGCCAGCAGTGAGCTAACAGGGGGCTATCAAGAGACCCAGTACTTC
TRBJ2-7 | NA | TRBV10-1 | NA | CASSDEGMVEQYF | TGCGCCAGCAGTGATGAGGGTATGGTGGAGCAGTACTTC
TRBJ1-6 | NA | TRBV5-4 | few | CASSRGVTYNSPLHF | TGTGCCAGCAGCCGGGGAGTTACCTATAATTCACCCCTCCACTTT
TRBJ1-2 | TRBD1 | TRBV29-1 | NA | CSVVGRGHDGYTF | TGCAGCGTTGTTGGCAGGGGGCATGATGGCTACACCTTC
TRBJ1-4 | NA | TRBV5-4 | NA | CASRQGGSGNEKLFF | TGTGCCAGCAGGCAGGGAGGGTCGGGCAATGAAAAACTGTTTTTT
TRBJ1-6 | TRBD1 | TRBV9 | NA | CASSGPGQINSPLHF | TGTGCCAGCAGCGGTCCGGGACAGATAAATTCACCCCTCCACTTT
TRBJ2-7 | NA | TRBV4-1 | NA | CASSQGTLRNEQYF | TGCGCCAGCAGCCAAGGGACTCTTAGGAACGAGCAGTACTTC
TRBJ1-4 | NA | TRBV13 | NA | CASSYKQDPNEKLFF | TGTGCCAGCAGCTACAAACAGGACCCTAATGAAAAACTGTTTTTT
TRBJ1-2 | NA | TRBV5-6 | NA | CASSPGFNYGYTF | TGTGCCAGCAGCCCAGGATTCAACTATGGCTACACCTTC
TRBJ2-7 | NA | TRBV7-2 | NA | CASSNGGSSSYEQYF | TGTGCCAGCAGCAACGGAGGGTCCTCCTCCTACGAGCAGTACTTC
TRBJ1-6 | NA | TRBV25-1 | NA | CASSESNRNNSPLHF | TGTGCCAGCAGTGAATCTAACAGGAATAATTCACCCCTCCACTTT
TRBJ1-4 | TRBD1 | TRBV4-3 | NA | CASSLNGGTGLKELFF | TGCGCCAGCAGCCTCAATGGGGGGACAGGGCTCAAGGAACTGTTTTTT
TRBJ2-1 | NA | TRBV5-1 | NA | CASSRDGDGEFF | TGCGCCAGCAGCCGAGACGGGGATGGGGAGTTCTTC